Below, one T cell receptor beta chain is given with its context. What it binds is unknown. Healthy Caucasians, and only they, were the donors. TCRdb ran MiXCR on the 5' RACE reads and lists one entry per CDR3 protein. The sample includes about 390,000 distinct CDR3 sequences, around 9.7% seen only once; the top ten take roughly 9%. CDR1 and CDR2 from the germline V gene are SNHLY and FYNNEI. Trimming removed 2 bases at V and 2 bases at J, with 17 bases between. The CDR3 is 17 amino acids. This record belongs to a study of identical twins. Study results and caveats: The presence of invariant MAIT and iNKT cells could partly confound analyses of zero-insertion sequences. While abundant cord blood beta clonotypes carried fewer insertions, memory repertoires showed no such pattern.

The chain is built from TRBV2 and TRBJ2-3, with D possibly being TRBD1 (6 bases). This sequence originates from a woman aged 45-65 years in good health. The sequenced sample was naive T cells sorted from blood. This CDR3 reads CASSELTRTDPTDTQYF. CDR3 bases: TGTGCCAGCAGTGAACTTACCCGGACAGACCCCACAGATACGCAGTATTTT. Variable domain in full (rest from reference TRBV2 and TRBJ2-3): EPEVTQTPSHQVTQMGQEVILRCVPISNHLYFYWYRQILGQKVEFLVSFYNNEISEKSEIFDDQFSVERPDGSNFTLKIRSTKLEDSAMYFCASSELTRTDPTDTQYFGPGTRLTVL.